The 3 T cell receptor beta chains in this list originate from one sample, sequenced in a study of blood T cell repertoires in COVID-19. The table came from immunoSEQ multiplex PCR; TCRdb's copy has only in-frame clones and leaves some out. Of 100,000 to 150,000 clones in the sample, roughly three quarters were seen once. Material for sequencing was peripheral blood. These receptors originate from a man aged 35 to 55 with active or convalescent COVID-19.

The chain carries TRBV5-1 and TRBJ1-1, with TRBD1 matching 8 bases. V dropped 4 bases and J dropped 4; count of bases not matched to a gene: 12. Germline-derived CDR1 and CDR2 are SGHRS and YFSETQ. This CDR3 region has 16 residues. This CDR3 is CASSLTVTTGVTEAFF. CDR3 in DNA: TGCGCCAGCAGCCTGACCGTCACGACAGGGGTCACTGAAGCTTTCTTT.

This clone was seen a few times. V usage is TRBV6-6 and J usage is TRBJ1-4; 7 nucleotides line up with TRBD1. The CDR3 totals 16 residues. Germline trimming cut 8 bases from V and 2 bases from J; bases unmatched to any gene: 11. Germline V CDR1 and CDR2: MNHNY, SVGAGI (reference sequence). CDR3 coding DNA: TGTGCCAGCCTCCGTTCTGCGACAGGGACTAATGAAAAACTGTTTTTT. This encodes CASLRSATGTNEKLFF.

The table lists this clone with a count of one. The rearrangement uses TRBV14 and TRBJ2-1, with 11 bases fitting TRBD2. V gave up 7 bases and J gave up 10 bases; unmatched junction bases: 6. The germline V gene has CDR1 SGHDN and CDR2 FVKESK. The CDR3 extends over 13 amino acids. The CDR3 is CASTPLAGDEQFF. CDR3 coding DNA: TGTGCCAGCACCCCACTAGCGGGGGACGAGCAGTTCTTC.